The 13 T cell receptor beta chains in this list originate from one sample, sequenced in a study of T cells in Graves' hyperthyroidism and ophthalmopathy. RNA transcripts provided the source from which TCR beta CDR3 regions were amplified. First-round RT-PCR targeting the TCR CDR3 was performed with the HTBI primer set. TCRdb independently ran MiXCR on the multiplex PCR reads; one entry per CDR3 protein. This table holds around 110,000 distinct CDR3 sequences, approximately 15% found once. Sequencing used blood. Receptors originate from a woman aged 50 to 65 with Graves' hyperthyroidism.

This clonotype has at least ten counts. The chain employs TRBV18 and TRBJ2-7; 14 bases fit TRBD2. CDR3 size: 15 residues. The germline V gene encodes CDR1 KGHSH and CDR2 LQKENI. Germline trimming cut 2 bases from V and 3 bases from J; bases unmatched to any gene: 0. The CDR3 loop is CASSPGLAGGYEQYF. The CDR3 bases are TGTGCCAGCTCACCAGGACTAGCGGGAGGCTACGAGCAGTACTTC.

This chain links TRBV28 with TRBJ1-5; D remains ambiguous. V was pared by 6 bases and J by 9 bases, with 12 bases between. The CDR3 has 12 residues. Germline CDR1 MDHEN, CDR2 SYDVKM. CDR3 region: CASSRRVGPQHF. The CDR3 DNA reads as TGTGCCAGCAGCCGTCGCGTGGGGCCCCAGCATTTT.

The V gene is TRBV27, the J gene TRBJ1-1, with TRBD1 identical over 7 bases. V gave up 6 bases and J gave up 4 bases; unmatched junction bases: 11. This CDR3 region has 15 residues. CDR1 and CDR2 from the germline V gene are MNHEY and SMNVEV (reference sequence). The CDR3 nucleotides read TGTGCCAGCAGCAGACAGGGTTCAGGGAGCACTGAAGCTTTCTTT. Protein sequence: CASSRQGSGSTEAFF.

In this sample, this clonotype turned up a few times. The CDR3 DNA sequence: TGTGCCAGCAGACTCGGGACGGGAGGAAACACCATATATTTT. It translates to CASRLGTGGNTIYF. V is TRBV7-9 and J is TRBJ1-3, with D tentatively TRBD1 (5 bases). Germline V CDR1 and CDR2: SEHNR, FQNEAQ (reference sequence). Between the trimmed V and J ends, which lost 6 bases and 4 bases, there was a span of 13 bases. The CDR3 covers 14 residues.

This clonotype was picked up many times. The chain couples TRBV6-1 to TRBJ2-5; 11 nucleotides align to TRBD2. From germline, CDR1 is MNHNS and CDR2 SASEGT. J was trimmed by 7 bases and V by 3 bases; bases with no gene match: 4. The CDR3 covers 14 residues. The CDR3 bases are TGTGCCAGCAGTGAGATTCTAGCGGGAGGGACCCAGTACTTC. Amino acids: CASSEILAGGTQYF.

V gene TRBV7-3 combines with J gene TRBJ2-3; a weak D match, TRBD1 (5 bases). Trimming shortened V by 5 bases and J by 0 bases, and 12 bases separated the two germline ends. The germline V gene encodes CDR1 SGHTA and CDR2 FQGTGA. The CDR3 runs 15 residues. CDR3 in amino acids: CASSQLTASTDTQYF. The CDR3 DNA reads TGTGCCAGCAGCCAACTGACAGCCAGCACAGATACGCAGTATTTT.

This clonotype was observed at least ten times. The chain links TRBV19 to TRBJ2-1; the match to TRBD2 covers 12 bases. This CDR3 has 15 residues. The trim removed 3 bases at V and 6 bases at J, leaving 3 bases unmatched. CDR1 is LNHDA and CDR2 is SQIVND in the germline V gene (reference sequence). The CDR3 loop reads CASSMTSGSINEQFF. The CDR3, as DNA: TGTGCCAGTAGTATGACTAGCGGGAGTATCAATGAGCAGTTCTTC.

This clonotype was recorded many times. V and J are TRBV11-1 and TRBJ2-2; D is undetermined. V dropped 5 bases and J dropped 4 bases, with 14 bases sitting between them. The length of the CDR3 is 15 residues. CDR1 is SGHAT, CDR2 FQDESV, per germline (reference sequence). CDR3 residues: CASSQNRMSTGELFF. CDR3 sequence (DNA): TGTGCCAGCAGCCAAAATCGTATGAGCACCGGGGAGCTGTTTTTT.

The sample holds many counts of this clonotype. The V call is TRBV6-1, the J call TRBJ2-6, with TRBD2 identical over 11 bases. Germline V gene sequence: CDR1 MNHNS, CDR2 SASEGT. With 2 bases clipped from V and 3 bases from J, the junction kept 6 bases outside the gene matches. This CDR3 comprises 18 residues. This CDR3 is CASSEPLAGGFGANVLTF. The CDR3 DNA sequence: TGTGCCAGCAGTGAACCCCTAGCGGGAGGTTTTGGGGCCAACGTCCTGACTTTC.

This clonotype was detected many times. J is TRBJ2-3 and V is TRBV7-2, with 10 bases that match TRBD2. With V trimmed by 1 base and J by 2 bases, 3 bases remained unmatched. Germline assignment: CDR1 SGHTA and CDR2 FQGNSA. The CDR3 loop spans 16 amino acids. For the CDR3, the DNA is TGTGCCAGCAGCTTAGTTGGACTAGCGGACACAGATACGCAGTATTTT. It specifies CASSLVGLADTDTQYF.

This clonotype was found many times. This chain links TRBV19 with TRBJ2-3; D unclear. The CDR3 is 13 residues long. In germline, CDR1 is LNHDA, CDR2 SQIVND (reference sequence). Between the trimmed V and J ends, which lost 3 bases and 3 bases, there was a span of 7 bases. In DNA form, the CDR3 reads TGTGCCAGTAGTATGGAGTATACAGATACGCAGTATTTT. It is translated as CASSMEYTDTQYF.

This clonotype came up many times. The chain links TRBV27 to TRBJ2-7; TRBD2 is a possible D gene (6 bases). Germline loops: CDR1 MNHEY, CDR2 SMNVEV (reference sequence). CDR3 length: 15 amino acids. The V and J ends lost 5 bases and 7 bases respectively, with 21 bases between them. CDR3 in amino acids: CASSLSGGSGGEQYV. CDR3 coding DNA: TGTGCCAGCAGTCTCTCTGGGGGATCCGGGGGAGAGCAGTACGTC.

The sample holds many counts of this clonotype. The chain combines TRBV14 with TRBJ2-1; D unclear. Per the germline V gene, CDR1 is SGHDN and CDR2 is FVKESK. CDR3 length: 12 amino acids. The V end was cut by 4 bases, the J end by 6 bases, with 7 bases between. The CDR3 coding sequence is TGTGCCAGCAGCCCCCTCGGCAATGAGCAGTTCTTC. Translating gives CASSPLGNEQFF.